One sample yielded the 28 T cell receptor beta chains listed below, sequenced in a study of neurological immune-mediated disorders. TCRdb redid the calling of the 5' RACE reads with MiXCR, one entry per CDR3 protein. Of 81,000 or so distinct CDR3 sequences detected, just over 5% appear once; the ten largest clones hold approximately 2.2%. The sequenced material came from PBMCs. The origin of the receptors is a woman younger than 45 with multiple sclerosis.

This clonotype was seen at least ten times. The chain recombines TRBV7-8 with TRBJ1-5; tentative D call: TRBD1 (5 bases). The CDR3 is made up of 15 amino acids. Germline assignment: CDR1 SGHVS and CDR2 FQNEAQ. The V end was cut by 0 bases, the J end by 6 bases, with 12 bases between. CDR3 bases: TGTGCCAGCAGCTTAGCGCGCCAGGGACTTCAGCCCCAGCATTTT. It encodes CASSLARQGLQPQHF.

This clonotype has at least ten counts. The chain combines TRBV6-5 with TRBJ2-3; D ambiguous. V was shortened by 5 bases and J by 3 bases, with 15 bases between the two germline ends. Germline V gives CDR1 MNHEY, CDR2 SVGAGI. The CDR3 length is 15 residues. The CDR3 DNA reads TGTGCCAGCAGTCCTCACCCCCAAGGGACAGATACGCAGTATTTT. Translation: CASSPHPQGTDTQYF.

In this sample, this clonotype turned up many times. The chain has TRBV5-1 and TRBJ2-7, with TRBD2 matching over 16 bases. Germline V gene lookup returns CDR1 SGHRS and CDR2 YFSETQ. Trimming cost V 4 bases and J 2 bases; bases outside gene matches: 9. This CDR3 is built from 18 residues. CDR3 DNA sequence: TGCGCCAGCAGCCTACAATTCGGGACTAGCGGGAGGGCCTACGAGCAGTACTTC. Its protein is CASSLQFGTSGRAYEQYF.

This clonotype was seen repeatedly, ten times or more. This CDR3 is CASSSGGNGLVGYTF. The CDR3 nucleotides read TGTGCCAGCAGCTCGGGGGGGAATGGCTTGGTCGGCTACACCTTC. The rearrangement uses TRBV5-5 and TRBJ1-2; TRBD1 is a possible D gene (5 bases). V dropped 3 bases and J dropped 8 bases, with 20 bases sitting between them. Germline values: CDR1 SGHKS, CDR2 YYEKEE (reference sequence). The CDR3 totals 15 residues.

In its sample, this clonotype was seen many times. The V call is TRBV5-1, the J call TRBJ1-1; D remains ambiguous. Trimming left V 2 bases short and J 5 bases short, with 10 bases between. This CDR3 has 13 amino acids. Germline lookup yields CDR1 SGHRS and CDR2 YFSETQ. CDR3 nucleotide sequence: TGCGCCAGCAGCTTTTCGGGGATAACTGAAGCTTTCTTT. This sequence encodes CASSFSGITEAFF.

This clonotype was detected once. This clone may be a read error of a much larger clone one base away. The chain has TRBV10-3 and TRBJ1-5; no reliable D call. CDR1 is ENHRY, CDR2 SYGVKD, per germline. The CDR3 runs to 13 residues. CDR3 sequence reads: CAISESNVQPQNF. CDR3 nucleotides: TGTGCCATCAGTGAATCTAATGTTCAGCCCCAGAATTTT.

This clonotype was recorded at least ten times. This chain uses TRBV20-1 with TRBJ1-1; 7 bases agree with TRBD1. The CDR3 extends over 16 amino acids. Trimming removed 4 bases from V and 1 base from J; junction bases left unmatched: 12. The germline V gene has CDR1 DFQATT and CDR2 SNEGSKA (reference sequence). The DNA for the CDR3 is TGCAGTGCTATAGCCGGAGGGGGCGGATGGAACACTGAAGCTTTCTTT. It encodes CSAIAGGGGWNTEAFF.

There are many counts of this clonotype. J is TRBJ2-2 and V is TRBV5-1; D gene uncertain. V lost 0 bases and J 5 bases, leaving 11 bases between the germline ends. The CDR3 is made up of 15 amino acids. Germline V gene lookup returns CDR1 SGHRS and CDR2 YFSETQ. The CDR3 protein is CASSLGKAGTGELFF. The DNA for the CDR3 is TGCGCCAGCAGCTTGGGGAAAGCTGGAACCGGGGAGCTGTTTTTT.

This clonotype was counted many times. The chain uses TRBV20-1 and TRBJ1-2; possibly TRBD1 for D (6 bases). Trimming cost V 3 bases and J 4 bases, with 15 bases left between them. From germline, CDR1 is DFQATT and CDR2 SNEGSKA (reference sequence). The CDR3 runs to 14 residues. CDR3 DNA: TGCAGTGCTAGTTCGGGGGCGGGTAGCTATGGCTACACCTTC. This encodes CSASSGAGSYGYTF.

At least ten counts were recorded for this clonotype. V and J are TRBV12-3 or TRBV12-4 and TRBJ2-7; tentative D call: TRBD1 (6 bases). The V gene lost 1 base and the J gene lost 7 bases, with 14 bases spanning the gap. The CDR3 contains 14 residues. CDR3 protein: CASSLVTQGFEQYF. Written as DNA, the CDR3 is TGTGCCAGCAGTTTAGTGACCCAGGGGTTTGAGCAGTACTTC.

The chain has TRBV20-1 and TRBJ1-2; D gene ambiguous. V shed 0 bases and J shed 4 bases, with 9 bases lying between them. Germline V lookup: CDR1 DFQATT, CDR2 SNEGSKA (reference sequence). The CDR3 spans 13 residues. CDR3 region: CSARDLWAYGYTF. Here the CDR3 DNA reads TGCAGTGCTAGAGATCTTTGGGCCTATGGCTACACCTTC.

This clonotype was recorded at least ten times. The chain is built from TRBV5-1 and TRBJ2-5; D gene uncertain. In germline, CDR1 is SGHRS, CDR2 YFSETQ. The CDR3 sequence is 14 residues long. The V end lost 5 bases, the J end lost 3 bases, and 14 bases lay between the germline ends. CDR3 residues: CASSWGNREETQYF. The CDR3 DNA sequence: TGCGCCAGCAGTTGGGGTAACAGAGAAGAGACCCAGTACTTC.

This clonotype was recorded many times. Sequence at one end of the junction differs from germline and may be a read error. The chain couples TRBV12-3 or TRBV12-4 to TRBJ1-5, with 9 bases lining up with TRBD1. The CDR3 extends over 19 amino acids. The CDR3 sequence is CASGLDRSTGTGSTQPQHF. The CDR3 DNA is TGTGCCAGCGGTTTAGACCGAAGTACCGGGACAGGGAGTACTCAGCCCCAGCATTTT.

This clonotype was observed at least ten times. The rearrangement uses TRBV5-1 and TRBJ2-7; no clear D gene. Germline loops: CDR1 SGHRS, CDR2 YFSETQ. CDR3 length: 13 amino acids. The V gene lost 4 bases and the J gene lost 3 bases, with 11 bases spanning the gap. The CDR3 region has the DNA TGCGCCAGCAGCCTGGAAGTTTTCTACGAGCAGTACTTC. Protein sequence: CASSLEVFYEQYF.

This clonotype has just a few counts. A read error may explain this, as a much larger clone is one base away. The chain uses TRBV20-1 and TRBJ2-7, with 8 bases that match TRBD1. The CDR3 sequence is 15 residues long. Trimming at V came to 0 bases and at J to 7 bases, leaving 11 bases not matched to a gene. Germline V gives CDR1 DFQATT, CDR2 SNEGSKA (reference sequence). CDR3 in DNA: TGCAGTGCTAGAGACCCTTCGACAGGGGACAAAGAGCAGTACTTC. As protein: CSARDPSTGDKEQYF.

This clonotype was seen ten or more times. The chain couples TRBV12-3 or TRBV12-4 to TRBJ2-1; D is unclear. Trimming cost V 0 bases and J 12 bases, with 15 bases left between them. The CDR3 is 14 residues long. The CDR3 here is CASSLARRTPGQFF. CDR3 bases: TGTGCCAGCAGTTTAGCCCGCCGGACCCCCGGGCAGTTCTTC.

The chain carries TRBV5-6 and TRBJ1-5; unclear D gene. Deletions cut 4 bases from V and 3 bases from J, with 11 bases between. CDR3 length: 14 amino acids. Germline CDR1 SGHDT, CDR2 YYEEEE. The CDR3 here is CASSAGLDNQPQHF. DNA of the CDR3: TGTGCCAGCAGCGCGGGCCTCGACAATCAGCCCCAGCATTTT. The full variable domain, with the rest looked up from reference TRBV5-6 and TRBJ1-5, is DAGVTQSPTHLIKTRGQQVTLRCSPKSGHDTVSWYQQALGQGPQFIFQYYEEEERQRGNFPDRFSGHQFPNYSSELNVNALLLGDSALYLCASSAGLDNQPQHFGDGTRLSIL.

Many counts were recorded for this clonotype. The chain carries TRBV12-3 or TRBV12-4 and TRBJ2-3; D is uncertain. The CDR3 has 14 amino acids. Trimming removed 8 bases at V and 4 bases at J, with 16 bases between. In DNA form, the CDR3 reads TGTGCCAGCGGGGTCCCCTTGGTCCCAGATACGCAGTATTTT. Protein product: CASGVPLVPDTQYF.

This clonotype appeared many times. The chain couples TRBV7-3 to TRBJ1-5, with D uncertain. CDR3 length equals 13 residues. V lost 2 bases to trimming and J lost 5 bases, with 7 bases between them. The V gene's germline CDR1 is SGHTA and CDR2 FQGTGA. The CDR3 region is CASSLGRDQPQHF. CDR3 DNA: TGTGCCAGCAGCTTAGGCCGGGATCAGCCCCAGCATTTT.

The chain carries TRBV18 and TRBJ1-5; D might be TRBD1 (5 bases). The CDR3 has 20 residues. CDR1 is KGHSH, CDR2 LQKENI, per germline. Deletions cut 0 bases from V and 2 bases from J, with 23 bases between. In DNA, the CDR3 is TGTGCCAGCTCACCACCGTTGGCAGTAAGGAAGGGGCTAGGCAATCAGCCCCAGCATTTT. It yields the protein CASSPPLAVRKGLGNQPQHF.

The chain employs TRBV5-6 and TRBJ2-7; D ambiguous. V was pared by 1 base and J by 0 bases, with 11 bases between. In germline, CDR1 is SGHDT, CDR2 YYEEEE. CDR3 length: 15 residues. CDR3 DNA: TGTGCCAGCAGCTTGCCGGACCAGAGCTCCTACGAGCAGTACTTC. This translates into CASSLPDQSSYEQYF.

This clonotype was observed at least ten times. V gene TRBV20-1 combines with J gene TRBJ2-3; 9 bases are a match to TRBD1. V shed 3 bases and J 1 base; nucleotides not matched to a gene: 5. This CDR3 comprises 15 residues. CDR1 and CDR2 (germline): DFQATT, SNEGSKA (reference sequence). The chain's CDR3 is CSASDRGRGTDTQYF. The CDR3 bases are TGCAGTGCTAGTGACAGGGGGAGAGGCACAGATACGCAGTATTTT.

This rearrangement joins TRBV11-3 to TRBJ1-5; D gene unclear. The CDR3 is made up of 15 amino acids. Germline CDR1 and CDR2: SGHNT and YENEEA. V lost 4 bases and J 2 bases, leaving 12 bases between the germline ends. The CDR3 coding sequence is TGTGCCAGCAGCTCACCAAACACCGGCAATCAGCCCCAGCATTTT. Its protein product is CASSSPNTGNQPQHF.

This clonotype was seen repeatedly, ten times or more. The V call is TRBV10-3, the J call TRBJ1-3, with D uncertain. This CDR3 is built from 13 residues. CDR1 and CDR2 from the germline V gene are ENHRY and SYGVKD. V lost 5 bases and J lost 4, with 9 bases in between. In DNA form, the CDR3 reads TGTGCCATCAGTCCCTCTGGGGGAAACACCATATATTTT. This sequence encodes CAISPSGGNTIYF.

The V and J genes are TRBV3-1 and TRBJ2-3; D gene unclear. V lost 0 bases and J lost 6, with 10 bases in between. CDR3 length: 14 residues. The germline V gene has CDR1 LGHDT and CDR2 YNNKEL (reference sequence). The CDR3 reads CASSQEQYWDTQYF. CDR3 nucleotide sequence: TGTGCCAGCAGCCAAGAACAGTATTGGGATACGCAGTATTTT.

The chain uses TRBV7-9 and TRBJ2-2; 11 bases line up with TRBD1. The germline CDR1 and CDR2 sequences are SEHNR and FQNEAQ (reference sequence). J gave up 7 bases and V 5 bases, and 3 bases lay outside the gene matches. The length of the CDR3 is 14 residues. The CDR3 region has the DNA TGTGCCAGCAGCGGACAGGGGGCGGACGGGGAGCTGTTTTTT. As protein: CASSGQGADGELFF.

This clonotype was observed at least ten times. The J gene is TRBJ2-5, the V gene TRBV10-3; tentative D call: TRBD2 (6 bases). The V end lost 2 bases, the J end lost 5 bases, and 15 bases lay between the germline ends. Germline CDR1 is ENHRY and CDR2 is SYGVKD. The CDR3 has 15 residues. The CDR3 nucleotides read TGTGCCATCAGTGAGGCGGAGGGCCTGGGGGAGACCCAGTACTTC. Translation gives CAISEAEGLGETQYF.

V usage is TRBV25-1 and J usage is TRBJ1-4; 7 nucleotides agree with TRBD1. V was pared by 7 bases and J by 6 bases, with 11 bases of the junction left unmatched. CDR3 size: 15 residues. Looked up from germline, CDR1 is MGHDK and CDR2 is SYGVNS. CDR3: CASISQGGEDEKLFF. In nucleotides, the CDR3 is TGTGCCAGCATATCCCAGGGGGGAGAGGATGAAAAACTGTTTTTT.